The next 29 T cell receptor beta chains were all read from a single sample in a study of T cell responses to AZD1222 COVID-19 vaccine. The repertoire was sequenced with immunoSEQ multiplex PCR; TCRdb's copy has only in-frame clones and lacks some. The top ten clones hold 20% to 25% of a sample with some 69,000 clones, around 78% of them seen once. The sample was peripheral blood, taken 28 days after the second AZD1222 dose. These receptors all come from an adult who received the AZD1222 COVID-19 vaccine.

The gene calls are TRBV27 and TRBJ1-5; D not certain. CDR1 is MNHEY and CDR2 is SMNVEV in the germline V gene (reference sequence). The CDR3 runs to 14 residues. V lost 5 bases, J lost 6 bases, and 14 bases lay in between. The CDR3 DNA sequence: TGTGCCAGCAGTCAAGTATCTACAAGTCAGCCCCAGCATTTT. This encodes CASSQVSTSQPQHF.

In DNA, the CDR3 is TGTGCCAGCAGCCGAGACGGAAACACTGAAGCTTTCTTT. This gives the protein CASSRDGNTEAFF. The genes are TRBV7-7 and TRBJ1-1; no firm D call. Germline V lookup: CDR1 SSHAT, CDR2 FNYEAQ (reference sequence). The CDR3 sequence is 13 residues long. Trimming shortened V by 5 bases and J by 2 bases, and 9 bases separated the two germline ends.

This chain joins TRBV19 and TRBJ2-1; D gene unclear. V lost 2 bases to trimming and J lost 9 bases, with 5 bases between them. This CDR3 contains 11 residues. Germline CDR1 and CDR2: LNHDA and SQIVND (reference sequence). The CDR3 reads CASSIRSEQFF. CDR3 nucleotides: TGTGCCAGTAGTATACGCAGTGAGCAGTTCTTC.

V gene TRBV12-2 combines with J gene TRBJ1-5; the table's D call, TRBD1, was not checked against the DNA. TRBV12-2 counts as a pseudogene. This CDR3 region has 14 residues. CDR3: CASRLNRGNQPQHF. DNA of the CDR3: TGTGCAAGTCGCTTAAACAGGGGCAATCAGCCCCAGCATTTT.

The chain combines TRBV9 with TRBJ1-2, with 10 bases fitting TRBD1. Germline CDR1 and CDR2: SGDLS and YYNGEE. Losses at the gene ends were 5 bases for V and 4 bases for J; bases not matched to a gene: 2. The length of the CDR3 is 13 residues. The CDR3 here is CASRRTGGYGYTF. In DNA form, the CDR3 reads TGTGCCAGCAGACGGACAGGGGGCTATGGCTACACCTTC.

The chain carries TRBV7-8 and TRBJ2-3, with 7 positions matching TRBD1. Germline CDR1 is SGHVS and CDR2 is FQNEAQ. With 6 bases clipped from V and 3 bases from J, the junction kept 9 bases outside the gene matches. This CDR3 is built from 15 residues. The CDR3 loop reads CASRRSTGSTDTQYF. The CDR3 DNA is TGTGCCAGCAGACGCTCGACAGGGAGTACAGATACGCAGTATTTT.

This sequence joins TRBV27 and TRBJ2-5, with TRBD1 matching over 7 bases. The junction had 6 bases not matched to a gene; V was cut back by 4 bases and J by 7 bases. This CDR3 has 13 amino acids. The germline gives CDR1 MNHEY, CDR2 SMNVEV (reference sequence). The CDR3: CASSSVQGRTQYF. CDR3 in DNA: TGTGCCAGCAGTTCCGTACAGGGGAGGACCCAGTACTTC.

The CDR3: CASGEPGANVLTF. CDR3 DNA sequence: TGTGCCAGCGGGGAGCCTGGGGCCAACGTCCTGACTTTC. The gene calls are TRBV28 and TRBJ2-6, with D possibly TRBD2 on 5 matching bases. Germline CDR1 reads MDHEN; CDR2 reads SYDVKM. The length of the CDR3 is 13 residues. V lost 8 bases to trimming and J lost 2 bases, with 7 bases between them.

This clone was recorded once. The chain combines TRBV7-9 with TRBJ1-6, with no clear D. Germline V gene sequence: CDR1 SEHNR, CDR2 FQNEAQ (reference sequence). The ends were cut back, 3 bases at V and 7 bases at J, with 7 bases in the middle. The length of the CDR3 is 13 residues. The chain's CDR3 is CASSFLTNSPLHF. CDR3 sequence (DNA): TGTGCCAGCAGCTTTTTAACAAATTCACCCCTCCACTTT.

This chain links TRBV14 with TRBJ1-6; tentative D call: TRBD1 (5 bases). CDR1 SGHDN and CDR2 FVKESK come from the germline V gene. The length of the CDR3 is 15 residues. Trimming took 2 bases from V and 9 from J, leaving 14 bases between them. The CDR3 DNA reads TGTGCCAGCAGCCAATTCTCGGGACCGGGTTCACCCCTCCACTTT. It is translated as CASSQFSGPGSPLHF.

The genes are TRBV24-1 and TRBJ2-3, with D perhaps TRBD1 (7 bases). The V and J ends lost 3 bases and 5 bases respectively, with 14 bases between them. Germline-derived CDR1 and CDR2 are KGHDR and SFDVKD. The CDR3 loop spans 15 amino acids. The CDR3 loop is CATSDTGEARDTQYF. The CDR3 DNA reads TGTGCCACCAGTGATACAGGGGAGGCGAGAGATACGCAGTATTTT.

The CDR3, as DNA: TGTGCCAGCAGCCTTTGGACTGGAAACACCATATATTTT. Translated, it gives CASSLWTGNTIYF. V gene TRBV5-4 combines with J gene TRBJ1-3; no firm D call. CDR1 SGHNT and CDR2 YYREEE come from the germline V gene (reference sequence). CDR3 length equals 13 residues. V was clipped by 4 bases and J by 2 bases, with 7 bases between them. The entire variable domain, with the rest obtained from reference TRBV5-4 and TRBJ1-3, is as follows: ETGVTQSPTHLIKTRGQQVTLRCSSQSGHNTVSWYQQALGQGPQFIFQYYREEENGRGNFPPRFSGLQFPNYSSELNVNALELDDSALYLCASSLWTGNTIYFGEGSWLTVV.

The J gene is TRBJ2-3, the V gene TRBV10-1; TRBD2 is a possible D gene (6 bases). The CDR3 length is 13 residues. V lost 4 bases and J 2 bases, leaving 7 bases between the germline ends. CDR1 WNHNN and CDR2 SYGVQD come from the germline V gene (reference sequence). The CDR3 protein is CASSGGDTDTQYF. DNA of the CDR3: TGCGCCAGCAGTGGGGGGGACACAGATACGCAGTATTTT.

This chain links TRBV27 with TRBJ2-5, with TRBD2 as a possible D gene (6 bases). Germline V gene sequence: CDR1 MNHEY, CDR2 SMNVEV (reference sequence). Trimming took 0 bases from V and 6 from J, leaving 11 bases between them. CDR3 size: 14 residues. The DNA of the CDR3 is TGTGCCAGCAGTTTATCAGCGGGTCCGCAGACCCAGTACTTC. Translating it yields CASSLSAGPQTQYF.

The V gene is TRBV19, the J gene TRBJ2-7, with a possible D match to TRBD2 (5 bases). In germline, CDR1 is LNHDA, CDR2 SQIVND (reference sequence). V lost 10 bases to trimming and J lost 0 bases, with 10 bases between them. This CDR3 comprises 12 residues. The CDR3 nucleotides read TGTGCCACCAGCGGCCTCTCCTACGAGCAGTACTTC. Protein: CATSGLSYEQYF.

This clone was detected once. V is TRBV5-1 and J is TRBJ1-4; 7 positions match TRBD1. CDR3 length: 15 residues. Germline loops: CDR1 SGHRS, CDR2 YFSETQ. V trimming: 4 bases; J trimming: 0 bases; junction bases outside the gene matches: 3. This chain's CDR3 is CASSTDRATNEKLFF. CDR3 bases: TGCGCCAGCAGCACTGACAGGGCAACTAATGAAAAACTGTTTTTT.

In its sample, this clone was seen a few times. This CDR3 is CASSYRQGFGGNTEAFF. The CDR3 DNA reads TGTGCCAGCAGTTACAGGCAGGGCTTCGGCGGGAACACTGAAGCTTTCTTT. The rearrangement joins TRBV6-2 or TRBV6-3 to TRBJ1-1, with D perhaps matching TRBD1 (5 bases). Germline values: CDR1 MNHEY, CDR2 SVGEGT. CDR3 size: 17 residues. With 2 bases removed from V and 1 base from J, the gap between germline ends came to 17 bases.

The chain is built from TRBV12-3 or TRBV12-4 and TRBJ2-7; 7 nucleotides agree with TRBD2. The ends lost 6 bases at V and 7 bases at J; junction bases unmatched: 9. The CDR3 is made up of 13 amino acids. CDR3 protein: CASSPGGYGEQYF. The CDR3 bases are TGTGCCAGCAGCCCCGGGGGGTACGGTGAGCAGTACTTC.

The CDR3 region is CASTLEGQNTGELFF. The CDR3 DNA is TGTGCCAGCACCCTAGAGGGACAGAACACCGGGGAGCTGTTTTTT. This chain connects TRBV9 to TRBJ2-2; tentative D call: TRBD1 (6 bases). This CDR3 is 15 amino acids long. V lost 6 bases to trimming and J lost 1 base, with 13 bases between them. Looked up from germline, CDR1 is SGDLS and CDR2 is YYNGEE.

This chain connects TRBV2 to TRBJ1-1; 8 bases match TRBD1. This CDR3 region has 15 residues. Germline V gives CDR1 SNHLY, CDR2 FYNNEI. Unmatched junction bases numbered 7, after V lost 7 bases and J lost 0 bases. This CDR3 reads CASTERQGLNTEAFF. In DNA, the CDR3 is TGTGCCAGCACCGAAAGACAGGGGCTGAACACTGAAGCTTTCTTT.

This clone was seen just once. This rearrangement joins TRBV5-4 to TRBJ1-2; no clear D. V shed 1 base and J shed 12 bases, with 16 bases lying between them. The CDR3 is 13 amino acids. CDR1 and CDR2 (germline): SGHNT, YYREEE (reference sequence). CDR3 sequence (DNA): TGTGCCAGCAGCTTGCTACCGACCGAGGAAAACACCTTC. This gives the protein CASSLLPTEENTF.

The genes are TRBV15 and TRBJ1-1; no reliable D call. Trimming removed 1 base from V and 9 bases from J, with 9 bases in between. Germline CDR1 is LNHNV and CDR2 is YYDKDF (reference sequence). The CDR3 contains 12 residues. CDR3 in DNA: TGTGCCACCAGCAGAGGAGAGAGTAAAGCTTTCTTT. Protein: CATSRGESKAFF.

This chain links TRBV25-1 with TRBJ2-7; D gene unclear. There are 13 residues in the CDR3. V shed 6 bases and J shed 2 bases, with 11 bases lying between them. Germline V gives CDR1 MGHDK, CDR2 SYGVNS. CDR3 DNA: TGTGCCAGCAGATCCGGGTTAACCTACGAGCAGTACTTC. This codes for CASRSGLTYEQYF.

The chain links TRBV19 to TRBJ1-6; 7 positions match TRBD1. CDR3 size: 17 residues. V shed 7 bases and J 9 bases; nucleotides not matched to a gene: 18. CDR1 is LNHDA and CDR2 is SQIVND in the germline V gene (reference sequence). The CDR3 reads CASNPKRPQGSGSPLHF. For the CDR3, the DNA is TGTGCCAGTAACCCCAAACGACCACAGGGGAGTGGTTCACCCCTCCACTTT.

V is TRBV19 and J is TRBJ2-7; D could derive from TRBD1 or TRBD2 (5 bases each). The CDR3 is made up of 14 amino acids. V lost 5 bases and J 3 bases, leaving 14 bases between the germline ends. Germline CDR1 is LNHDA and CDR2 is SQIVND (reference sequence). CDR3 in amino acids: CASSAPGSVYEQYF. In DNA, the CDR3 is TGTGCCAGTAGTGCGCCAGGGAGTGTCTACGAGCAGTACTTC.

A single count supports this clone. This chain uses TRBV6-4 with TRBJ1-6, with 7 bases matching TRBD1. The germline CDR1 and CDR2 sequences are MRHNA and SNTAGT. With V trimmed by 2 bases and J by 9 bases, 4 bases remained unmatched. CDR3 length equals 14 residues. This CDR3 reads CASSDLQGSSPLHF. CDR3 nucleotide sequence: TGTGCCAGCAGTGACCTACAGGGGAGTTCACCCCTCCACTTT.

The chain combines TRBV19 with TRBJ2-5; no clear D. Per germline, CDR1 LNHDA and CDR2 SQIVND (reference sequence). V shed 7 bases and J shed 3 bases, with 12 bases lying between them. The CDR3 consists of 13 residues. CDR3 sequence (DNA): TGTGCCAGTATAGGGAACGGCGAAGAGACCCAGTACTTC. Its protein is CASIGNGEETQYF.

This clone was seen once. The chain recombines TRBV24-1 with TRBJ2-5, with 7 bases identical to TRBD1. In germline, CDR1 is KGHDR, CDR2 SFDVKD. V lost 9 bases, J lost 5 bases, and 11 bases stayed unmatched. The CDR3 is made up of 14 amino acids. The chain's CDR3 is CATRTNRGRETQYF. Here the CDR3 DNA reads TGTGCCACCCGAACCAACAGGGGCCGGGAGACCCAGTACTTC.

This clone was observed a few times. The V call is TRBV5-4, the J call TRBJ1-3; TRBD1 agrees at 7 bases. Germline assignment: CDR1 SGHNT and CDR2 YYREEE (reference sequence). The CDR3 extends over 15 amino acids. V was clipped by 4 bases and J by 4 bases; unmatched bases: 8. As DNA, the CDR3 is TGTGCCAGCAGCCGGGGACAGACTGAAGGAAACACCATATATTTT. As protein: CASSRGQTEGNTIYF.